A single sample gave rise to the 20 T cell receptor beta chains below, sequenced in a study of T cell responses to AZD1222 COVID-19 vaccine. This table comes from immunoSEQ multiplex PCR, and its TCRdb copy is limited to in-frame clones, with some not included. The sample carries about 100,000 clones, approximately 87% recorded once. This specimen was peripheral blood, taken on day 0 of AZD1222 vaccination. These receptors were obtained from an adult in good health.

This rearrangement joins TRBV4-3 to TRBJ1-1; D is possibly TRBD1 (5 bases). Trimming left V 0 bases short and J 7 bases short, with 12 bases between. Germline CDR1 reads LGHNA; CDR2 reads YSLEER. This CDR3 is built from 14 residues. CDR3 coding DNA: TGCGCCAGCAGCCAAGAATTAGTCAGGGATGAAGCTTTCTTT. Translation: CASSQELVRDEAFF.

The chain links TRBV21-1 to TRBJ1-5. TRBV21-1 is shown as a pseudogene. The CDR3 has 17 residues. The CDR3, as DNA: TGTGCCAGCAGCAAAGGGAGAAGTCCTACTTACAATCAGCCCCAGCATTTT. Residues: CASSKGRSPTYNQPQHF.

The rearrangement uses TRBV11-2 and TRBJ1-4; 9 bases map to TRBD1. The CDR3 has 13 residues. V was clipped by 5 bases and J by 13 bases; unmatched bases: 8. Germline-derived CDR1 and CDR2 are SGHAT and FQNNGV. Here the CDR3 reads CASSEDRGTTLFF. The CDR3 DNA reads TGTGCCAGCAGCGAAGACAGGGGGACAACACTGTTTTTT.

The chain combines TRBV4-3 with TRBJ2-2, with TRBD2 matching over 9 bases. Trimming at V came to 0 bases and at J to 4 bases, leaving 6 bases not matched to a gene. Germline CDR1 reads LGHNA; CDR2 reads YSLEER. CDR3 length equals 17 residues. The chain's CDR3 is CASSQDSLAGVTGELFF. CDR3 nucleotide sequence: TGCGCCAGCAGCCAAGATAGTTTAGCGGGAGTCACCGGGGAGCTGTTTTTT.

CDR3 sequence: CAISAGDRTYGYTF. CDR3 sequence (DNA): TGTGCCATCAGTGCCGGGGACAGGACCTATGGCTACACCTTC. This chain uses TRBV10-3 with TRBJ1-2; 8 bases agree with TRBD1. Germline CDR1 and CDR2: ENHRY and SYGVKD. The CDR3 contains 14 residues. With V trimmed by 4 bases and J by 4 bases, 5 bases remained unmatched.

The V and J genes are TRBV5-1 and TRBJ1-2, with unresolved D. The germline gives CDR1 SGHRS, CDR2 YFSETQ. This CDR3 has 15 residues. Trimming took off 2 bases at V and 0 bases at J, with 11 bases between the two ends. CDR3 DNA: TGCGCCAGCAGCTTAAGTAGAGAGGCTAACTATGGCTACACCTTC. The encoded protein is CASSLSREANYGYTF. The full variable domain, rest sourced from reference TRBV5-1 and TRBJ1-2, is KAGVTQTPRYLIKTRGQQVTLSCSPISGHRSVSWYQQTPGQGLQFLFEYFSETQRNKGNFPGRFSGRQFSNSRSEMNVSTLELGDSALYLCASSLSREANYGYTFGSGTRLTVV.

J is TRBJ2-7 and V is TRBV6-5, with no clear D. V was cut by 6 bases and J by 2 bases, with 8 bases left in between. Germline assignment: CDR1 MNHEY and CDR2 SVGAGI. CDR3 length: 12 amino acids. The CDR3 spells CASRGSAYEQYF. Written as DNA, the CDR3 is TGTGCCAGCAGAGGATCCGCCTACGAGCAGTACTTC.

The chain is built from TRBV6-1 and TRBJ1-1, with D possibly matching TRBD1 (5 bases). CDR3 length equals 14 residues. Germline V gene data show CDR1 as MNHNS and CDR2 as SASEGT. V was trimmed by 3 bases and J by 1 base, leaving 9 bases between them. This CDR3 reads CASSEPGQNTEAFF. DNA for the CDR3: TGTGCCAGCAGTGAGCCGGGGCAGAACACTGAAGCTTTCTTT.

The chain couples TRBV3-1 (or the pseudogene TRBV3-2) to TRBJ1-3, with 8 bases matching TRBD1. Germline CDR1 LGHDT, CDR2 YNNKEL (reference sequence). The CDR3 extends over 18 amino acids. V shed 1 base and J 1 base; nucleotides not matched to a gene: 9. Here the CDR3 DNA reads TGTGCCAGCAGCCAAGGGACAGGGATGCTTGGTTCTGGAAACACCATATATTTT. It specifies CASSQGTGMLGSGNTIYF.

This chain uses TRBV3-1 (or the pseudogene TRBV3-2) with TRBJ2-5; 7 nucleotides line up with TRBD2. This CDR3 comprises 15 residues. The trim removed 0 bases at V and 4 bases at J, leaving 5 bases unmatched. CDR1 LGHDT and CDR2 YNNKEL come from the germline V gene (reference sequence). CDR3 residues: CASSQDAGVAETQYF. In DNA form, the CDR3 reads TGTGCCAGCAGCCAAGATGCGGGAGTTGCAGAGACCCAGTACTTC.

J is TRBJ2-2 and V is TRBV12-3 or TRBV12-4; D is unclear. V was trimmed by 7 bases and J by 5 bases, leaving 5 bases between them. The CDR3 spans 11 residues. The CDR3 region is CASTDTGELFF. CDR3 coding DNA: TGTGCCAGCACAGATACCGGGGAGCTGTTTTTT.

The rearrangement links TRBV7-9 to TRBJ1-1; weak D call: TRBD1 (6 bases). Germline assignment: CDR1 SEHNR and CDR2 FQNEAQ (reference sequence). Trimming cost V 5 bases and J 1 base, with 11 bases left between them. The CDR3 extends over 14 amino acids. The CDR3 region has the DNA TGTGCCAGCAGCCACCTGGACAGGAACACTGAAGCTTTCTTT. It is translated as CASSHLDRNTEAFF.

The CDR3 protein is CASSLVGTGRGAGNTIYF. For the CDR3, the DNA is TGTGCCAGCAGCTTGGTTGGGACAGGCCGAGGTGCTGGAAACACCATATATTTT. The chain is built from TRBV5-5 and TRBJ1-3; 8 bases fit TRBD1. The CDR3 covers 18 residues. V shed 0 bases, J shed 2 bases, and the junction held 10 bases outside the gene matches. CDR1 and CDR2 (germline): SGHKS, YYEKEE (reference sequence).

The CDR3 loop is CASSQSLGARNQPQHF. In DNA form, the CDR3 reads TGTGCCAGCAGCCAGTCGTTAGGGGCACGCAATCAGCCCCAGCATTTT. The gene calls are TRBV3-1 (or the pseudogene TRBV3-2) and TRBJ1-5; perhaps TRBD1 as D (5 bases). V was pared by 3 bases and J by 2 bases, with 14 bases between. CDR1 is LGHDT and CDR2 is YNNKEL in the germline V gene (reference sequence). The CDR3 extends over 16 amino acids.

CDR3 residues: CASSSAGWPYEQYF. The DNA for the CDR3 is TGTGCCAGCAGCAGTGCAGGGTGGCCCTACGAGCAGTACTTC. This sequence joins TRBV6-2 or TRBV6-3 and TRBJ2-7; tentative D call: TRBD1 (5 bases). V dropped 6 bases and J dropped 2 bases, with 14 bases sitting between them. CDR3 length: 14 residues. Germline-derived CDR1 and CDR2 are MNHEY and SVGEGT.

The chain recombines TRBV12-3 or TRBV12-4 with TRBJ1-1, with TRBD1 as a possible D gene (5 bases). Trimming took off 6 bases at V and 3 bases at J, with 8 bases between the two ends. The CDR3 extends over 12 amino acids. The CDR3 loop is CASRSGYTEAFF. The DNA of the CDR3 is TGTGCCAGCAGATCAGGGTACACTGAAGCTTTCTTT.

The V call is TRBV24-1, the J call TRBJ1-2; D remains ambiguous. Trimming shortened V by 5 bases and J by 0 bases, and 27 bases separated the two germline ends. Germline CDR1 KGHDR, CDR2 SFDVKD. The CDR3 spans 20 residues. CDR3: CATSVSGSLNAIPSNYGYTF. CDR3 bases: TGTGCCACCAGTGTTTCAGGTTCCCTCAACGCGATACCGTCTAACTATGGCTACACCTTC.

V usage is TRBV10-2 and J usage is TRBJ1-6; D is uncertain. Germline CDR1 reads WSHSY; CDR2 reads SAAADI. Between the trimmed V and J ends, which lost 2 bases and 4 bases, there was a span of 18 bases. This CDR3 spans 18 amino acids. For the CDR3, the DNA is TGCGCCAGCAGTGAGAGGAGGAGGGCTGAGGGATATAATTCACCCCTCCACTTT. It is translated as CASSERRRAEGYNSPLHF.

This chain links TRBV10-1 with TRBJ2-1; no clear D gene. The CDR3 sequence is 11 residues long. The germline V and J ends were trimmed by 5 bases and 6 bases, with 5 bases remaining between them. CDR1 and CDR2 (germline): WNHNN, SYGVQD (reference sequence). For the CDR3, the DNA is TGCGCCAGCAGTTACCGCAATGAGCAGTTCTTC. This encodes CASSYRNEQFF.

The V call is TRBV7-9, the J call TRBJ1-2; D perhaps matches TRBD1 (6 bases). This CDR3 contains 15 residues. V was pared by 5 bases and J by 2 bases, with 15 bases between. CDR1 is SEHNR and CDR2 is FQNEAQ in the germline V gene (reference sequence). In nucleotides, the CDR3 is TGTGCCAGCAGCCTAGGGGGACTGATGAACTATGGCTACACCTTC. Translating it yields CASSLGGLMNYGYTF.